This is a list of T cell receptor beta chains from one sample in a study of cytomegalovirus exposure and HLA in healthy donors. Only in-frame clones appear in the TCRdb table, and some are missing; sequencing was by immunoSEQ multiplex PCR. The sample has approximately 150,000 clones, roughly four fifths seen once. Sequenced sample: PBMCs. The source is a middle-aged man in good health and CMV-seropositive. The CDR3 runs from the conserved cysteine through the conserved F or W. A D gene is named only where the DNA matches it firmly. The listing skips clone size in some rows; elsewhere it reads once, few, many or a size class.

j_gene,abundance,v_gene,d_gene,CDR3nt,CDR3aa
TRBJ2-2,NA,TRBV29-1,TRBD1,TGCAGCGTGCAGGGACAGGCGAACACCGGGGAGCTGTTTTTT,CSVQGQANTGELFF
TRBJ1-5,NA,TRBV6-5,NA,TGTGCCAGCAGGAGGGATAGCAATCAGCCCCAGCATTTT,CASRRDSNQPQHF
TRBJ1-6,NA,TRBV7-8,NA,TGCGCCAGCAGCTTCGGACTTAATTCACCCCTCCACTTT,CASSFGLNSPLHF
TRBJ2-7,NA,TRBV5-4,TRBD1,TGTGCCAGCAGCCTGGGACAGATTAGCTCCTACGAGCAGTACTTC,CASSLGQISSYEQYF
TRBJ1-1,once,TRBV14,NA,TGTGCCAGCAGCCAAGTAGGGTCGGGGACTGAAGCTTTCTTT,CASSQVGSGTEAFF
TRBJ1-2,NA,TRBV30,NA,TGTGCCTGGAGTGTTCTTCGGCCCGCTAGCGGGAGGACCCTCTCGTATGGCTACACCTTC,CAWSVLRPASGRTLSYGYTF
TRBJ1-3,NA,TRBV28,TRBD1,TGTGCCAGCAGTTCCACCGGGACAGTCCTCTCTGGAAACACCATATATTTT,CASSSTGTVLSGNTIYF
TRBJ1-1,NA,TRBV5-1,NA,TGCGCCAGCACCACGGGAAATGCAGGGGTGAACACTGAAGCTTTCTTT,CASTTGNAGVNTEAFF
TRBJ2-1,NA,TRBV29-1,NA,TGCAGCGTTGCCCGACAGAACAATGAGCAGTTCTTC,CSVARQNNEQFF
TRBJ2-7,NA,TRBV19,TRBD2,TGTGCCAGTAGTATTCTAGCGGGAGCAGCGGGCGAGCAGTACTTC,CASSILAGAAGEQYF
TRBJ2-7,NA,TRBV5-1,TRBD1,TGCGCCAGCGCCACGGACAGGGGCCACTACGAGCAGTACTTC,CASATDRGHYEQYF
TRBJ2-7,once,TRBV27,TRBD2,TGTGCCAGCAGTTTAGGGGCTCCGGGACTAGCACAGTTGGAGGTATCCGAGCAGTACTTC,CASSLGAPGLAQLEVSEQYF